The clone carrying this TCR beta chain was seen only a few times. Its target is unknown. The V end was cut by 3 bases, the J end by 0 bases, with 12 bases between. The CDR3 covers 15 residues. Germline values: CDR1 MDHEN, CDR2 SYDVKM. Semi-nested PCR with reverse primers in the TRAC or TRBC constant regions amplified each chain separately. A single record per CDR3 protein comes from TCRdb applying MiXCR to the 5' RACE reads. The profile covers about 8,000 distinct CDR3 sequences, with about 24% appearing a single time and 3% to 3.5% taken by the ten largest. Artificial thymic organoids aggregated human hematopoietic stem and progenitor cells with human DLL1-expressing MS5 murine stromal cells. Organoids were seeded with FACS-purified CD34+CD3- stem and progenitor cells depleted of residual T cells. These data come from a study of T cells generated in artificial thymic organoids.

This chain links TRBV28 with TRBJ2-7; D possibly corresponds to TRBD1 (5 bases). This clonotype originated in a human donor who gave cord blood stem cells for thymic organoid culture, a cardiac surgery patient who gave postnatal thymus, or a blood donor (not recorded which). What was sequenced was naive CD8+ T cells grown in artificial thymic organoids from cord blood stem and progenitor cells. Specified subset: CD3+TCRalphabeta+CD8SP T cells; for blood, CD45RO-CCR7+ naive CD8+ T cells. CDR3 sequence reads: CASSFIDSFSYEQYF. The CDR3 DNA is TGTGCCAGCAGTTTTATAGACAGTTTCTCCTACGAGCAGTACTTC.